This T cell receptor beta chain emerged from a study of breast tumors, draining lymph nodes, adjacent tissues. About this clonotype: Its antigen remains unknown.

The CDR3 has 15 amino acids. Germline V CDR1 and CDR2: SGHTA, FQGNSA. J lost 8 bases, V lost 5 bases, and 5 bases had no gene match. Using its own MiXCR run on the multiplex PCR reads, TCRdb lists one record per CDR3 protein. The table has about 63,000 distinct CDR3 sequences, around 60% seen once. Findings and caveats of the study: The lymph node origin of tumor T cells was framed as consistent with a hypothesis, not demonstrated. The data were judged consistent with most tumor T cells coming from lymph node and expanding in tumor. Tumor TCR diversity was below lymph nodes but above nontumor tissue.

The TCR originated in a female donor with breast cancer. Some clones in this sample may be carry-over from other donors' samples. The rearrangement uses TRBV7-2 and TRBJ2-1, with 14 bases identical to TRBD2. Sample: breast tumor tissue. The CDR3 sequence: CASSLGTSGSDEQFF. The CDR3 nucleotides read TGTGCCAGCAGCCTCGGGACTAGCGGGAGCGATGAGCAGTTCTTC.